These 26 T cell receptor beta chains were sequenced from one sample in a study of TIL therapy for anti-PD-1-resistant metastatic lung cancer. Documented time point: pre-treatment sample, taken before nivolumab and TIL therapy. Sequencing used immunoSEQ v3. Libraries were prepared by immunoSEQ multiplex PCR; TCRdb keeps only in-frame clonotypes and omits some of them. The table has some 57,000 clones, roughly 84% seen once. This sample comprised blood, obtained at baseline. Receptor source: a person between 25 and 79 years old with non-small cell lung cancer.

The gene calls are TRBV19 and TRBJ2-5; 7 nucleotides match TRBD1. Trimming removed 3 bases from V and 0 bases from J; junction bases left unmatched: 7. CDR1 is LNHDA, CDR2 SQIVND, per germline (reference sequence). The CDR3 has 16 amino acids. CDR3 sequence reads: CASSIIRRGYQETQYF. The CDR3 DNA reads TGTGCCAGTAGTATTATCCGCAGGGGGTACCAAGAGACCCAGTACTTC.

This rearrangement joins TRBV6-1 to TRBJ1-1, with D perhaps TRBD1 (6 bases). The CDR3 loop spans 17 amino acids. Trimming took off 0 bases at V and 1 base at J, with 15 bases between the two ends. CDR1 is MNHNS, CDR2 SASEGT, per germline. In nucleotides, the CDR3 is TGTGCCAGCAGTGAAGCATACCCCCCCAGGGGGAACACTGAAGCTTTCTTT. Translating it yields CASSEAYPPRGNTEAFF.

J is TRBJ2-7 and V is TRBV6-6; 7 nucleotides line up with TRBD1. The CDR3 has 13 amino acids. Germline trimming cut 6 bases from V and 6 bases from J; bases unmatched to any gene: 8. The germline CDR1 and CDR2 sequences are MNHNY and SVGAGI (reference sequence). CDR3 region: CASRPGQAGEQYF. CDR3 DNA sequence: TGTGCCAGCAGGCCTGGACAGGCGGGCGAGCAGTACTTC.

The chain links TRBV30 to TRBJ2-1; 9 bases are a match to TRBD2. Per the germline V gene, CDR1 is GTSNPN and CDR2 is SVGIG (reference sequence). The CDR3 runs 15 residues. J gave up 10 bases and V 0 bases, and 10 bases lay outside the gene matches. Here the CDR3 reads CAWSVRGGGAREQFF. CDR3 DNA: TGTGCCTGGAGTGTACGGGGCGGGGGGGCTCGAGAGCAGTTCTTC.

V and J are TRBV5-1 and TRBJ2-1; TRBD2 aligns across 7 bases. Per the germline V gene, CDR1 is SGHRS and CDR2 is YFSETQ. V was pared by 2 bases and J by 1 base, with 3 bases of the junction left unmatched. The CDR3 runs to 15 residues. The CDR3 DNA sequence: TGCGCCAGCAGCTTTACGGGACTATCCTACAATGAGCAGTTCTTC. Protein product: CASSFTGLSYNEQFF.

The chain links TRBV25-1 to TRBJ1-1, with no clear D. V was pared by 3 bases and J by 5 bases, with 4 bases between. This CDR3 contains 11 residues. The germline V gene has CDR1 MGHDK and CDR2 SYGVNS. CDR3 loop: CASSEGTEAFF. DNA of the CDR3: TGTGCCAGCAGTGAGGGTACTGAAGCTTTCTTT.

The V and J genes are TRBV10-3 and TRBJ1-2; 8 bases fit TRBD1. J was trimmed by 6 bases and V by 3 bases; bases with no gene match: 6. Germline CDR1 ENHRY, CDR2 SYGVKD. The CDR3 sequence is 14 residues long. The CDR3 region is CAISEGDRGHGYTF. The CDR3 DNA sequence: TGTGCCATCAGTGAAGGAGACAGGGGCCATGGCTACACCTTC.

This chain joins TRBV7-2 and TRBJ2-7, with TRBD2 as a possible D gene (6 bases). The CDR3 is made up of 15 amino acids. Germline V gene sequence: CDR1 SGHTA, CDR2 FQGNSA. V lost 5 bases and J 6 bases, leaving 20 bases between the germline ends. CDR3 sequence (DNA): TGTGCCAGCAGCGCGAGAGGCGGGGCTGGGTCCGAGCAGTACTTC. Its translation: CASSARGGAGSEQYF.

The chain combines TRBV4-2 with TRBJ2-3, with 8 bases aligning to TRBD2. The V gene end was trimmed by 0 bases and the J gene end by 1 base; junction bases not matched to a gene: 12. This CDR3 contains 19 residues. CDR1 and CDR2 from the germline V gene are LGHNA and YNFKEQ. CDR3 residues: CASSQEGGSLAGRTDTQYF. The CDR3 nucleotides read TGTGCCAGCAGCCAAGAAGGAGGGTCGCTAGCGGGCCGCACAGATACGCAGTATTTT.

This clone was recorded only once. This chain uses TRBV25-1 with TRBJ1-2, with D maybe TRBD1 (5 bases). This CDR3 has 13 amino acids. Germline-derived CDR1 and CDR2 are MGHDK and SYGVNS. V was clipped by 3 bases and J by 1 base, with 6 bases between them. The CDR3 loop reads CASSDGGNYGYTF. The CDR3 DNA sequence: TGTGCCAGCAGTGACGGGGGTAACTATGGCTACACCTTC.

This sequence joins TRBV6-5 and TRBJ2-2; D not certain. The CDR3 covers 12 residues. The V end was cut by 6 bases, the J end by 1 base, with 3 bases between. Germline V gene sequence: CDR1 MNHEY, CDR2 SVGAGI. CDR3 in DNA: TGTGCCAGCAGAATGAACACCGGGGAGCTGTTTTTT. It translates to CASRMNTGELFF.

The rearrangement links TRBV20-1 to TRBJ1-4, with D tentatively TRBD1 (5 bases). Trimming left V 3 bases short and J 5 bases short, with 13 bases between. The CDR3 runs to 14 residues. Germline values: CDR1 DFQATT, CDR2 SNEGSKA (reference sequence). The CDR3 region is CSASYTGSNEKLFF. The CDR3 DNA reads TGCAGTGCTAGTTATACAGGATCAAATGAAAAACTGTTTTTT.

The chain couples TRBV5-1 to TRBJ1-1; 10 nucleotides agree with TRBD1. Germline V gene sequence: CDR1 SGHRS, CDR2 YFSETQ. Trimming at V came to 4 bases and at J to 5 bases, leaving 8 bases not matched to a gene. CDR3 length: 15 residues. The CDR3 DNA reads as TGCGCCAGCAGCGTGCTTCCGGGACAGGGGACTGAAGCTTTCTTT. As protein: CASSVLPGQGTEAFF. Together with reference TRBV5-1 and TRBJ1-1, the CDR3 gives the full variable domain: KAGVTQTPRYLIKTRGQQVTLSCSPISGHRSVSWYQQTPGQGLQFLFEYFSETQRNKGNFPGRFSGRQFSNSRSEMNVSTLELGDSALYLCASSVLPGQGTEAFFGQGTRLTVV.

V is TRBV6-6 and J is TRBJ2-1, with no clear D. Trimming took 5 bases from V and 6 from J, leaving 8 bases between them. The CDR3 sequence is 12 residues long. The germline CDR1 and CDR2 sequences are MNHNY and SVGAGI (reference sequence). As DNA, the CDR3 is TGTGCCAGCAGTAGGAACGGCAATGAGCAGTTCTTC. This translates into CASSRNGNEQFF.

The sample holds one count of this clone. This chain joins TRBV27 and TRBJ2-7; no firm D call. This CDR3 has 13 residues. Trimming pared 3 bases from V and 6 bases from J, leaving 12 bases between. Germline CDR1 and CDR2: MNHEY and SMNVEV (reference sequence). The CDR3 sequence: CASSFGPNSEQYF. The CDR3 region has the DNA TGTGCCAGCAGTTTTGGACCTAACAGCGAGCAGTACTTC.

The rearrangement uses TRBV6-1 and TRBJ2-7; D is undetermined. V was pared by 3 bases and J by 4 bases, with 10 bases between. CDR3 length equals 13 residues. The germline V gene has CDR1 MNHNS and CDR2 SASEGT. CDR3: CASSESSGYEQYF. DNA for the CDR3: TGTGCCAGCAGTGAGTCTTCCGGTTACGAGCAGTACTTC.

This clone was recorded only once. This sequence joins TRBV28 and TRBJ2-1; D not resolved. The V gene lost 5 bases and the J gene lost 1 base, with 15 bases spanning the gap. Per germline, CDR1 MDHEN and CDR2 SYDVKM. The length of the CDR3 is 16 residues. CDR3 coding DNA: TGTGCCAGCAGTCCCCGGGTCCGAGCATCCTACAATGAGCAGTTCTTC. Translated, it gives CASSPRVRASYNEQFF.

The rearrangement links TRBV28 to TRBJ1-2, with no clear D. Germline loops: CDR1 MDHEN, CDR2 SYDVKM. The CDR3 consists of 14 residues. V dropped 2 bases and J dropped 7 bases, with 14 bases sitting between them. The CDR3 loop reads CASSLGLGFGGYTF. CDR3 nucleotides: TGTGCCAGCAGTTTAGGCCTGGGGTTCGGTGGCTACACCTTC.

The rearrangement uses TRBV19 and TRBJ2-1; D is perhaps TRBD1 (6 bases). Germline values: CDR1 LNHDA, CDR2 SQIVND (reference sequence). This CDR3 is 17 amino acids long. V was cut by 0 bases and J by 8 bases, with 20 bases left in between. This chain's CDR3 is CASSIDLQGVLTDEQFF. In nucleotides, the CDR3 is TGTGCCAGTAGTATAGATCTACAGGGAGTACTTACCGATGAGCAGTTCTTC.

J is TRBJ1-5 and V is TRBV5-1, with unresolved D. The germline V gene has CDR1 SGHRS and CDR2 YFSETQ. The V and J ends lost 1 base and 1 base respectively, with 9 bases between them. This CDR3 is 15 amino acids long. CDR3: CASSLSGESNQPQHF. CDR3 sequence (DNA): TGCGCCAGCAGCTTGAGTGGGGAAAGCAATCAGCCCCAGCATTTT. The complete variable domain, with remaining parts taken from reference TRBV5-1 and TRBJ1-5, reads KAGVTQTPRYLIKTRGQQVTLSCSPISGHRSVSWYQQTPGQGLQFLFEYFSETQRNKGNFPGRFSGRQFSNSRSEMNVSTLELGDSALYLCASSLSGESNQPQHFGDGTRLSIL.

This clone appeared once. The rearrangement uses TRBV2 and TRBJ2-1; 11 nucleotides line up with TRBD2. Trimming at V came to 0 bases and at J to 6 bases, leaving 4 bases not matched to a gene. The germline V gene encodes CDR1 SNHLY and CDR2 FYNNEI. This CDR3 comprises 16 residues. The CDR3 loop is CASSEAPGLAVNEQFF. CDR3 in DNA: TGTGCCAGCAGTGAAGCCCCGGGACTAGCGGTCAATGAGCAGTTCTTC. Drawing the rest from reference TRBV2 and TRBJ2-1, the complete variable domain is EPEVTQTPSHQVTQMGQEVILRCVPISNHLYFYWYRQILGQKVEFLVSFYNNEISEKSEIFDDQFSVERPDGSNFTLKIRSTKLEDSAMYFCASSEAPGLAVNEQFFGPGTRLTVL.

This clone was found a few times. V usage is TRBV3-1 (or the pseudogene TRBV3-2) and J usage is TRBJ1-2; D unresolved. Germline V gene sequence: CDR1 LGHDT, CDR2 YNNKEL (reference sequence). The CDR3 extends over 13 amino acids. Trimming cost V 4 bases and J 8 bases, with 14 bases left between them. DNA for the CDR3: TGTGCCAGCAGCCTGGGCCCCTTCGGCGGCTACACCTTC. Residues: CASSLGPFGGYTF.

The rearrangement links TRBV7-9 to TRBJ2-7; 10 bases are shared with TRBD1. Looked up from germline, CDR1 is SEHNR and CDR2 is FQNEAQ (reference sequence). The CDR3 has 14 residues. Trimming at V came to 4 bases and at J to 5 bases, leaving 5 bases not matched to a gene. DNA for the CDR3: TGTGCCAGCAGCTCTCCGACAGGGGGCCACGAGCAGTACTTC. Amino acids: CASSSPTGGHEQYF.

This chain uses TRBV30 with TRBJ1-2; D gene unclear. CDR3 length: 16 amino acids. Germline V lookup: CDR1 GTSNPN, CDR2 SVGIG (reference sequence). V dropped 1 base and J dropped 1 base, with 16 bases sitting between them. CDR3: CAWSDMGKPINYGYTF. CDR3 in DNA: TGTGCCTGGAGTGATATGGGGAAACCGATTAACTATGGCTACACCTTC.

This sequence joins TRBV6-4 and TRBJ1-2, with D possibly matching TRBD1 (6 bases). In germline, CDR1 is MRHNA, CDR2 SNTAGT. The germline V and J ends were trimmed by 6 bases and 3 bases, with 14 bases remaining between them. This CDR3 spans 14 amino acids. The CDR3 loop reads CASSKGGPHYGYTF. The CDR3 DNA follows: TGTGCCAGCAGCAAGGGGGGGCCCCACTATGGCTACACCTTC.

This clone was counted between two and nine times. The rearrangement joins TRBV2 to TRBJ2-1; TRBD2 might be the D (5 bases). CDR3 length: 15 amino acids. CDR1 is SNHLY, CDR2 FYNNEI, per germline. Between the trimmed V and J ends, which lost 5 bases and 5 bases, there was a span of 16 bases. This CDR3 is CASSSSRLGDNEQFF. The CDR3 nucleotides read TGTGCCAGCAGTTCCTCTAGGCTCGGGGACAATGAGCAGTTCTTC.